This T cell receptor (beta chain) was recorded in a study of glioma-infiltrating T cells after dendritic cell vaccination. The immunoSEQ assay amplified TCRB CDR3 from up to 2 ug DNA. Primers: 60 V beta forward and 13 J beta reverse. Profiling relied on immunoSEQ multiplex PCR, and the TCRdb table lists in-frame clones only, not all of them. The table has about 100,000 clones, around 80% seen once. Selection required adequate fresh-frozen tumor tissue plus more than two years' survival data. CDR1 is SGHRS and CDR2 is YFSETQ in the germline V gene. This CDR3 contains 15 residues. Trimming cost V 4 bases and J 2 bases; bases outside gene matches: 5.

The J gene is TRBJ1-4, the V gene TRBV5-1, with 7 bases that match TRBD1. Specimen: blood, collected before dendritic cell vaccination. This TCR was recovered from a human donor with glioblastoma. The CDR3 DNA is TGCGCCAGCAGCATTCAGGGACAGACTAATGAAAAACTGTTTTTT. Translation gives CASSIQGQTNEKLFF.